The 9 T cell receptor beta chains presented below share a single source sample, sequenced in a study of blood T cell repertoires in COVID-19. Repertoires were generated with immunoSEQ multiplex PCR, while TCRdb's copy carries only in-frame clones and drops some. The sample has around 130,000 clones; 85% to 90% are singletons. The sequenced material came from peripheral blood. Source of these receptors: a man aged 45 to 65 with active or convalescent COVID-19.

This chain joins TRBV28 and TRBJ1-1, with 7 bases that match TRBD1. Trimming took 5 bases from V and 6 from J; bases not matched to a gene: 12. CDR3 length: 15 residues. Germline V gene sequence: CDR1 MDHEN, CDR2 SYDVKM. The CDR3 DNA follows: TGTGCCAGCAGTCGATCGACAGGGAGGCCCGCTGAAGCTTTCTTT. As protein: CASSRSTGRPAEAFF.

This sequence joins TRBV21-1 and TRBJ1-3; the tabulated D call, TRBD1, remains unverified against the DNA. TRBV21-1 is tagged as a pseudogene. This CDR3 has 12 amino acids. The CDR3 sequence is CASRASGNTIYF. As DNA, the CDR3 is TGTGCCAGCAGGGCCTCTGGAAACACCATATATTTT.

The CDR3 here is CASSPMRNREAPLHF. As DNA, the CDR3 is TGTGCCAGCAGTCCGATGAGGAACAGGGAAGCACCCCTCCACTTT. The rearrangement uses TRBV28 and TRBJ1-6; a weak D match, TRBD1 (6 bases). Germline assignment: CDR1 MDHEN and CDR2 SYDVKM. There are 15 residues in the CDR3. Trimming cost V 5 bases and J 11 bases, with 19 bases left between them. The whole variable domain, filled in from reference TRBV28 and TRBJ1-6, reads DVKVTQSSRYLVKRTGEKVFLECVQDMDHENMFWYRQDPGLGLRLIYFSYDVKMKEKGDIPEGYSVSREKKERFSLILESASTNQTSMYLCASSPMRNREAPLHFGNGTRLTVT.

This clone showed up just a few times. The chain uses TRBV28 and TRBJ1-6; no clear D gene. The CDR3 is made up of 15 amino acids. CDR1 is MDHEN, CDR2 SYDVKM, per germline. V was shortened by 2 bases and J by 9 bases, with 14 bases between the two germline ends. The CDR3 nucleotides are TGTGCCAGCAGTTTAACTCCAGGAGGTGGTTCACCCCTCCACTTT. The encoded protein is CASSLTPGGGSPLHF.

This clone occurred once. The J gene is TRBJ1-2, the V gene TRBV4-1; 11 bases align to TRBD1. CDR1 and CDR2 from the germline V gene are MGHRA and YSYEKL. V dropped 0 bases and J dropped 4; count of bases not matched to a gene: 10. The CDR3 length is 18 residues. The CDR3 is CASSQEETGTGGPYGYTF. In nucleotides, the CDR3 is TGCGCCAGCAGCCAAGAAGAAACCGGGACAGGGGGACCCTATGGCTACACCTTC.

This chain links TRBV2 with TRBJ2-7; 7 bases are a match to TRBD2. Germline assignment: CDR1 SNHLY and CDR2 FYNNEI. CDR3 length: 14 amino acids. V gave up 3 bases and J gave up 6 bases; unmatched junction bases: 8. Here the CDR3 DNA reads TGTGCCAGCAGTGAGTACAGGCCGGGGGGCGAGCAGTACTTC. Its translation: CASSEYRPGGEQYF.

V gene TRBV5-4 combines with J gene TRBJ2-2; 11 bases are a match to TRBD2. The CDR3 sequence is 13 residues long. Germline CDR1 is SGHNT and CDR2 is YYREEE (reference sequence). DNA of the CDR3: TGTGCATCACTAGCGGGAGCTTCAGGGGAGCTGTTTTTT. Its translation is CASLAGASGELFF.

The chain couples TRBV5-6 to TRBJ2-3; the D gene is possibly TRBD2 (5 bases). The CDR3 loop spans 13 amino acids. CDR1 is SGHDT and CDR2 is YYEEEE in the germline V gene. Trimming removed 3 bases from V and 6 bases from J, with 11 bases in between. CDR3 nucleotides: TGTGCCAGCAGCTCATTCGGGGTTGATACGCAGTATTTT. It is translated as CASSSFGVDTQYF.

This chain connects TRBV19 to TRBJ2-5; D is undetermined. Germline V lookup: CDR1 LNHDA, CDR2 SQIVND (reference sequence). V was clipped by 3 bases and J by 4 bases, with 6 bases between them. The CDR3 is made up of 12 amino acids. CDR3 sequence reads: CASSIYGETQYF. In nucleotides, the CDR3 is TGTGCCAGTAGTATCTACGGAGAGACCCAGTACTTC.